This T cell receptor (beta chain) originates from a study of response to subunit inactivated influenza vaccine. Germline assignment: CDR1 SGHDN and CDR2 FVKESK. The CDR3 runs to 15 residues. The ends lost 0 bases at V and 7 bases at J; junction bases unmatched: 5. Using its own MiXCR run on the RT-PCR reads, TCRdb lists one record per CDR3 protein. This table has around 850,000 distinct CDR3 sequences, around a sixth appearing once. This clonotype was picked up many times. Specimen: PBMCs from blood, collected 5 days after vaccination. The clonotype was recovered from a man aged 50 to 60 who received an inactivated influenza vaccine. V and J are TRBV14 and TRBJ2-5, with 10 bases lining up with TRBD1. The CDR3 DNA reads as TGTGCCAGCAGCCAAGAAAGGGGACAGGGGACGACCCAGTACTTC. It yields the protein CASSQERGQGTTQYF.